This TCR beta chain was found in a study of T-cell reconstitution after alpha-beta-depleted transplantation in children. Whole-study findings and limits: It was newly produced T cells that mostly accounted for T-cell counts and diversity one year after transplant. After transplant, at about two months, alpha-beta T cells were reportedly derived from several hundred expanded graft clones.

For TCRbeta, the library was prepared with unique molecular identifiers. One entry per CDR3 protein, called by TCRdb with MiXCR from the PCR reads. The top ten clones hold approximately 79% of a sample with approximately 3,200 distinct CDR3 sequences, 10% to 12% of them seen once. This clonotype has at least ten counts. Its specificity is not known. This clonotype originated in a patient aged 2-10 years who had a stem cell transplant for inherited bone marrow failure, so the T cells may come from the graft donor. The input for sequencing was PBMCs, mostly from graft donor cells, taken 360 days after TCRalphabeta/CD19-depleted stem cell transplant.

The CDR3: CASSHSGRANGDEQFF. As DNA, the CDR3 is TGCGCCAGCAGCCACAGCGGGAGGGCCAACGGAGATGAGCAGTTCTTC. The chain carries TRBV4-3 and TRBJ2-1; 10 bases line up with TRBD2. The CDR3 runs to 16 residues. Germline loops: CDR1 LGHNA, CDR2 YSLEER. V trimming: 3 bases; J trimming: 8 bases; junction bases outside the gene matches: 10.